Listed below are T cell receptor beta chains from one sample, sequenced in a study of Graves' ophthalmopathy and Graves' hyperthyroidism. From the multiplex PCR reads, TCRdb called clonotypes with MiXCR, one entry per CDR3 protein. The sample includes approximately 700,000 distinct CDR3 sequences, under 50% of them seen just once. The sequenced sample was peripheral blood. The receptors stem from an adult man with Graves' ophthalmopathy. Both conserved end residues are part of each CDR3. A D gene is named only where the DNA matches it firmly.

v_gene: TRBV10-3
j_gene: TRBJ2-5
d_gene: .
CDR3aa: CASSEARKETQYF

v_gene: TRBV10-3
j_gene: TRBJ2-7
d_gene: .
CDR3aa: CAISTGPGSSYEQYF

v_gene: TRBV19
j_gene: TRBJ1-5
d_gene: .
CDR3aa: CASGHGLGYEHF

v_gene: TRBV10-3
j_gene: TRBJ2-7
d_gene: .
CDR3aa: CAISESEGGREQYF

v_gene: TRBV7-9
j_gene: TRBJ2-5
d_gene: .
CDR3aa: CASSLNRQEETQYF

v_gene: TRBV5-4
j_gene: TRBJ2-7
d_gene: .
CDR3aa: CASSLTRGPSYEQYF

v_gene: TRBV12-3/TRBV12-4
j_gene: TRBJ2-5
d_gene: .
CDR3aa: CASSFSAEETQYF

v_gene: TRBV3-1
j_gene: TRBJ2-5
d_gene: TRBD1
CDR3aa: CASSQTGGLETQYF

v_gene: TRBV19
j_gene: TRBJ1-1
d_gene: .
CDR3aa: CASSSLTAMNTEAFF

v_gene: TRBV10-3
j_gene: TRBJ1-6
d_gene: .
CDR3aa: CAISVGQGPSPLHF

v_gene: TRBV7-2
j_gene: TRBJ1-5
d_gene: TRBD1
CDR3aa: CASSLRTGEGETQHF

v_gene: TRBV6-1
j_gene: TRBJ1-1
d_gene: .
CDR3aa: CASTASNTEAFF

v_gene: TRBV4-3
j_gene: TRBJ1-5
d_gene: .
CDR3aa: CASSQDFSGDQPQHF

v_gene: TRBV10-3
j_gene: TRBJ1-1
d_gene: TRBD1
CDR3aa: CATSTGKDTEAFF

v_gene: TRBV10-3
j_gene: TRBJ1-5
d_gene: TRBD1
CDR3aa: CASSYSKGQDLNQPQHF

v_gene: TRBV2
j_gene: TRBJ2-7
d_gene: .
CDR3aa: CASSSGGPSPYEQYF

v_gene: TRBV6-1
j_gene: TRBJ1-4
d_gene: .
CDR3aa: CASRRGARTNEKLFF

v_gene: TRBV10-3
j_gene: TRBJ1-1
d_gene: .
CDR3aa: CAISSTGGGTEAFF

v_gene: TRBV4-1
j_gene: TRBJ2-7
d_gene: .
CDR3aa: CASSQEGDSQYF

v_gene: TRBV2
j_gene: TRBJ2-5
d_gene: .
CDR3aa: CASSERGIGETQYF

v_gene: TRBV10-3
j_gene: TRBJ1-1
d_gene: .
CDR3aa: CAAGDGMNTEAFF

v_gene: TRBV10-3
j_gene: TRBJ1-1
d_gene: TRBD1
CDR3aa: CAISRTGEQAFF

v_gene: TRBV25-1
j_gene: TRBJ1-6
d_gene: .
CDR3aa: CASSELGVGQNNSPLHF

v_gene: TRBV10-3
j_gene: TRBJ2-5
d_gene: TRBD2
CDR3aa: CASNSLAGLQETQYF

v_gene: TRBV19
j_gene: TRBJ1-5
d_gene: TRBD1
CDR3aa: CASSFLVGQRNQPQHF

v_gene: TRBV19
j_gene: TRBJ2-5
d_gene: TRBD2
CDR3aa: CASRRLAGGLETQYF

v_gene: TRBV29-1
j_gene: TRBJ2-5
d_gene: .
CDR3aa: CSVAGGDSGTQYF

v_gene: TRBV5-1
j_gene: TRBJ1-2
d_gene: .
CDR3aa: CASSLYLPGINYGYTF

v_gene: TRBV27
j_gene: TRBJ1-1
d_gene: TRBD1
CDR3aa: CASSQRQGFTEAFF

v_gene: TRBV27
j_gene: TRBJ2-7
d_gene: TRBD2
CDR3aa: CASSPGLEVHEQYF

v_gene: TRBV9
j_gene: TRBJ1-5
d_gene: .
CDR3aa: CASSVGPASNQPQHF

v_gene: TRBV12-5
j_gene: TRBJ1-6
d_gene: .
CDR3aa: CASGLVLQSSYNSPLHF

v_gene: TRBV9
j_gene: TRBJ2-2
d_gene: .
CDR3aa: CASSQATGELFF

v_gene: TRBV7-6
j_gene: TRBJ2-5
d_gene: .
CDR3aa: CASSAGAETQYF

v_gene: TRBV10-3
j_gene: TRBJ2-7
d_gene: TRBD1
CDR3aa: CASSERGRGLYEQYF

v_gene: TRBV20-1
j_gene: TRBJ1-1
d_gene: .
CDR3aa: CSASLRVDEAFF

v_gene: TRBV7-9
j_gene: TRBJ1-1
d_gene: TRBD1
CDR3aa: CASRRGQGNTEAFF

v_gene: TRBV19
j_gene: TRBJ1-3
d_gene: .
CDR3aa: CATGENSGNTIYF

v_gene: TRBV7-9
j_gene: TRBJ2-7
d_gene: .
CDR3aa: CASSLAEDLGEQYF

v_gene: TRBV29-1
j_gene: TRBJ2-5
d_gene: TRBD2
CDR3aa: CSVEGWAAGGSWETQYF

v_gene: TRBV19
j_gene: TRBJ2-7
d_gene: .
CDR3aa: CASSIVSGNYEQYF

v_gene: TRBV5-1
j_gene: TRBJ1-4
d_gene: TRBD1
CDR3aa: CASSLRGQGSLNEKLFF

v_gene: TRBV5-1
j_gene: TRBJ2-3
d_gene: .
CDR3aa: CASWGTSTDTQYF

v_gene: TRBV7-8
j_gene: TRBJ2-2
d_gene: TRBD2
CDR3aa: CASSLRTSGRSDGELFF

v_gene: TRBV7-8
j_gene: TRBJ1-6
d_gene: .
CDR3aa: CASSPTQPSALHF

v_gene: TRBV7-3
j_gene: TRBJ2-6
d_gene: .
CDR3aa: CASSPGWGAWANVLTF

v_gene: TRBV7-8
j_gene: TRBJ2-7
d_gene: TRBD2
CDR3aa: CASSLTTSRSYEQYF

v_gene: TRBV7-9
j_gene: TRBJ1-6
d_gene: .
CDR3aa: CASSLGTTAGNSPLHF

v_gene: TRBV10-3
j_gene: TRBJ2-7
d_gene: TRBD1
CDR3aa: CAISVGGQPYEQYF

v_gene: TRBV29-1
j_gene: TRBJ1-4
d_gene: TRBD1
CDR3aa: CSGQGSSEKLFF

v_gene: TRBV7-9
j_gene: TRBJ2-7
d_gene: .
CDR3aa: CASSSIEGGGYNEQYF

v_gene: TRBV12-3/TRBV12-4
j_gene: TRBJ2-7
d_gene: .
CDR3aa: CASSPGQSSYEQYF

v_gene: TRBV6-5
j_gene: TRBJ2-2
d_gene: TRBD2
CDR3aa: CASSYRTSGMISNGELFF

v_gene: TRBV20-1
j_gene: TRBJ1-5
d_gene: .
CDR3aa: CSATGWDPNQPQHF

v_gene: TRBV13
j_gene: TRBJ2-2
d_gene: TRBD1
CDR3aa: CASSPTGQRPANTGELFF

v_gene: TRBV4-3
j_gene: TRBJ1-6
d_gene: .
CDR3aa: CASSQDLRASPLHF

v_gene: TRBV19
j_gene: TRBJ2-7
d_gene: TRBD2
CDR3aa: CASSKGSGSSYEQYF

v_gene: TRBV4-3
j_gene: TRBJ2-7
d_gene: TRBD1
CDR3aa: CASSQESGQPYEQYF

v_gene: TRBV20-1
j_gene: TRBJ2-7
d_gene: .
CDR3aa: CSARRGNYEQYF

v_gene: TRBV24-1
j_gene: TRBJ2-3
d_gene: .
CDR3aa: CATANPGEGSTDTQYF